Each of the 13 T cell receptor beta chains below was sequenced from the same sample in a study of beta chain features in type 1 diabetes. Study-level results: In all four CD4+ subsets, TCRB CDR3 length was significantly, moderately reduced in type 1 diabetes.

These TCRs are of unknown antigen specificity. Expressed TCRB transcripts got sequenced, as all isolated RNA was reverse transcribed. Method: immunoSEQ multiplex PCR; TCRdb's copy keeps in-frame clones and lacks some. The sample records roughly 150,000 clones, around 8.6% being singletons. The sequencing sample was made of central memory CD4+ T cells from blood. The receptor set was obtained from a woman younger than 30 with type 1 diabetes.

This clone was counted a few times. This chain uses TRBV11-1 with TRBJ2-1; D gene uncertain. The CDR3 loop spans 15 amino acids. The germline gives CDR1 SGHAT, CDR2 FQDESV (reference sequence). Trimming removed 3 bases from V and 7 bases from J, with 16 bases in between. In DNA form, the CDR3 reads TGTGCCAGCAGCTTCCATTTTACGCTAACGAATGAGCAGTTCTTC. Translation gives CASSFHFTLTNEQFF.

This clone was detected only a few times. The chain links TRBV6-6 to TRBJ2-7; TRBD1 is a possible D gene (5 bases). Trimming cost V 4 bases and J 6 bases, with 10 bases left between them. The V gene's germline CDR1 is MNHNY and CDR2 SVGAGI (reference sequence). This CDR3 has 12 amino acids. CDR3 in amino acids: CASSSRVLEQYF. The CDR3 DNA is TGTGCCAGCAGTTCCAGGGTGCTCGAGCAGTACTTC.

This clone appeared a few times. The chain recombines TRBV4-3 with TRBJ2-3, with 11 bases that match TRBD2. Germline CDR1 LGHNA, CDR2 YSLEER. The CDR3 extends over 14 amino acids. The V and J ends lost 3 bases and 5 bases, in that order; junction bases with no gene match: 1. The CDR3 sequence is CASSHLAGGDTQYF. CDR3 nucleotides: TGCGCCAGCAGCCACCTAGCGGGGGGAGATACGCAGTATTTT.

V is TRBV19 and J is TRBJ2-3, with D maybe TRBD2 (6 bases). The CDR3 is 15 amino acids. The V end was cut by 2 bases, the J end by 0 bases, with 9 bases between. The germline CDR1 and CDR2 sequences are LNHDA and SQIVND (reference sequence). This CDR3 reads CASSIMRGSTDTQYF. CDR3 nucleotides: TGTGCCAGTAGTATAATGCGGGGAAGCACAGATACGCAGTATTTT.

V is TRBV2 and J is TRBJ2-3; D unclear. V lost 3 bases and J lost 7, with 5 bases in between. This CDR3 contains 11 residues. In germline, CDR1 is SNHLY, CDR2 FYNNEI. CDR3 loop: CASSDLNTQYF. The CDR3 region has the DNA TGTGCCAGCAGTGATTTAAATACGCAGTATTTT.

The CDR3 here is CASSQLALNNEQFF. The CDR3 DNA reads TGTGCCAGCAGTCAACTAGCGCTAAACAATGAGCAGTTCTTC. The chain employs TRBV2 and TRBJ2-1, with TRBD2 identical over 7 bases. Unmatched junction bases numbered 6, after V lost 5 bases and J lost 5 bases. The CDR3 runs to 14 residues. The germline CDR1 and CDR2 sequences are SNHLY and FYNNEI.

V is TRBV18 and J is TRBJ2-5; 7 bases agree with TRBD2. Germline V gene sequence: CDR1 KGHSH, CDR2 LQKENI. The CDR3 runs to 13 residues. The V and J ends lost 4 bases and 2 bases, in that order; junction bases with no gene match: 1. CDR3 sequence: CASSLGLQETQYF. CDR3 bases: TGTGCCAGCTCACTGGGACTACAAGAGACCCAGTACTTC.

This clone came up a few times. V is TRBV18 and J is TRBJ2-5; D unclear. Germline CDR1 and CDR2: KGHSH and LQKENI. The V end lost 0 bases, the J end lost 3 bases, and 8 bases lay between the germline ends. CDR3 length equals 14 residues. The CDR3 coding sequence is TGTGCCAGCTCACCACCGCACGGTGAAGAGACCCAGTACTTC. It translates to CASSPPHGEETQYF.

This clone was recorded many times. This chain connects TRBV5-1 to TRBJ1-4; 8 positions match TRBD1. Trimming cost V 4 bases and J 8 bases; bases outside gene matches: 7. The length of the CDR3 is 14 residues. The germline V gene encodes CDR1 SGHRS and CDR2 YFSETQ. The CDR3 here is CASSVGQVVEKLFF. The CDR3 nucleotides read TGCGCCAGCAGCGTGGGACAGGTCGTGGAAAAACTGTTTTTT.

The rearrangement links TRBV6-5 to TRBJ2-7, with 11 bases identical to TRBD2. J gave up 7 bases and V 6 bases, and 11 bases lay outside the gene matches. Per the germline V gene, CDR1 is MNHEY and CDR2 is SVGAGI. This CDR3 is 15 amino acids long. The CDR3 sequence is CASSLSLAGVEEQYF. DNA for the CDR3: TGTGCCAGCAGCCTTTCACTAGCGGGAGTAGAGGAGCAGTACTTC.

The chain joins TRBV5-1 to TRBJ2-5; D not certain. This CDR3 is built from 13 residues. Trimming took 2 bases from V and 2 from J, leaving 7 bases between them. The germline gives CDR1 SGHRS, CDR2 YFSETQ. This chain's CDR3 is CASSFDTQETQYF. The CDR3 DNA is TGCGCCAGCAGCTTTGACACTCAAGAGACCCAGTACTTC. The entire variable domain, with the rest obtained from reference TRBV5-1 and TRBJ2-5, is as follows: KAGVTQTPRYLIKTRGQQVTLSCSPISGHRSVSWYQQTPGQGLQFLFEYFSETQRNKGNFPGRFSGRQFSNSRSEMNVSTLELGDSALYLCASSFDTQETQYFGPGTRLLVL.

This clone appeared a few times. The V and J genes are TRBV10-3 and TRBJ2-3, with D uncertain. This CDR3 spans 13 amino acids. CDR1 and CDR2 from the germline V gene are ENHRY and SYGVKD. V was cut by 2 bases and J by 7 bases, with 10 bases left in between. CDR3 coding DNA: TGTGCCATCAGTGAGGTGGCAGGTCATACGCAGTATTTT. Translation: CAISEVAGHTQYF.

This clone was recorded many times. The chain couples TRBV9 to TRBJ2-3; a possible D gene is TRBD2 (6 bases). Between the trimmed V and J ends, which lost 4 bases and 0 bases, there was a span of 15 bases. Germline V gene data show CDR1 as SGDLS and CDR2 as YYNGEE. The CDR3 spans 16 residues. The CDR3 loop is CASSPPEGISTDTQYF. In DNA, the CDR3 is TGTGCCAGCAGCCCGCCGGAGGGTATTAGCACAGATACGCAGTATTTT.